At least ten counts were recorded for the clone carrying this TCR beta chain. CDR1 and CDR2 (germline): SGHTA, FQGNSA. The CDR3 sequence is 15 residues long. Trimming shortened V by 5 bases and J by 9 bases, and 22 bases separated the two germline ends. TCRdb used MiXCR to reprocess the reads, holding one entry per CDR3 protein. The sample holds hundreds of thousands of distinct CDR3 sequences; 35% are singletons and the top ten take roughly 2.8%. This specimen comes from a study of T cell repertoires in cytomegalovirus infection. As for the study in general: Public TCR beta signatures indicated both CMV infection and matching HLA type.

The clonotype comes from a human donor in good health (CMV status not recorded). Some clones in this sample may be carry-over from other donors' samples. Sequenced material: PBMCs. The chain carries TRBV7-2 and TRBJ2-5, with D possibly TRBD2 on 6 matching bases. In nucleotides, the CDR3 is TGTGCCAGCAGCCCTTCACCGCGGGACTCCATATCCCAGTACTTC. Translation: CASSPSPRDSISQYF.